What follows are 26 T cell receptor beta chains derived from one specimen sequenced in a study of blood T cell repertoires in COVID-19. Clones were read by immunoSEQ multiplex PCR, and TCRdb kept only the in-frame ones, dropping some. Among around 340,000 clones listed, 86% were seen once. The specimen was peripheral blood. The receptors stem from a woman in her fifties or sixties with COVID-19, enrolled during active disease.

This sequence joins TRBV7-9 and TRBJ2-7, with 8 nucleotides matching TRBD1. The trim removed 4 bases at V and 0 bases at J, leaving 2 bases unmatched. The germline V gene encodes CDR1 SEHNR and CDR2 FQNEAQ (reference sequence). The CDR3 has 14 residues. The CDR3 loop is CASSSTGDSYEQYF. Written as DNA, the CDR3 is TGTGCCAGCAGCTCGACAGGGGACTCCTACGAGCAGTACTTC. Full variable domain (outside the CDR3, taken from reference TRBV7-9 and TRBJ2-7): DTGVSQNPRHKITKRGQNVTFRCDPISEHNRLYWYRQTLGQGPEFLTYFQNEAQLEKSRLLSDRFSAERPKGSFSTLEIQRTEQGDSAMYLCASSSTGDSYEQYFGPGTRLTVT.

The DNA for the CDR3 is TGTGCCAGCAGCCAAGGGGACTCCTCTAATGAAAAACTGTTTTTT. Translation gives CASSQGDSSNEKLFF. This chain links TRBV3-1 (or the pseudogene TRBV3-2) with TRBJ1-4, with D perhaps TRBD1 (5 bases). The CDR3 contains 15 residues. Trimming cost V 1 base and J 3 bases, with 9 bases left between them. Germline V gene sequence: CDR1 LGHDT, CDR2 YNNKEL (reference sequence).

The chain combines TRBV6-2 or TRBV6-3 with TRBJ1-5; D is possibly TRBD1 (5 bases). Trimming shortened V by 5 bases and J by 4 bases, and 12 bases separated the two germline ends. CDR3 length: 14 amino acids. CDR1 is MNHEY and CDR2 is SVGEGT in the germline V gene. CDR3: CASSKDIRNQPQHF. The CDR3 coding sequence is TGTGCCAGCAGTAAGGACATTAGGAATCAGCCCCAGCATTTT.

The V call is TRBV11-3, the J call TRBJ2-5, with D maybe TRBD2 (5 bases). The CDR3 contains 15 residues. CDR1 SGHNT and CDR2 YENEEA come from the germline V gene. Trimming cost V 8 bases and J 5 bases, with 21 bases left between them. CDR3 protein: CASGYEGREGETQYF. The CDR3 DNA reads TGTGCCAGCGGGTATGAGGGAAGGGAAGGGGAGACCCAGTACTTC.

The V call is TRBV18, the J call TRBJ1-3; tentatively, D is TRBD1 (5 bases). V was cut by 3 bases and J by 4 bases, with 13 bases left in between. CDR1 KGHSH and CDR2 LQKENI come from the germline V gene. The CDR3 totals 15 residues. CDR3 in DNA: TGTGCCAGCTCACCGGGATCAGGGTCCGGAAACACCATATATTTT. This codes for CASSPGSGSGNTIYF.

This clone was seen only a few times. The V gene is TRBV6-5, the J gene TRBJ2-7; 7 bases are a match to TRBD2. Germline V lookup: CDR1 MNHEY, CDR2 SVGAGI. The ends lost 0 bases at V and 6 bases at J; junction bases unmatched: 8. This CDR3 region has 15 residues. The CDR3 sequence is CASSYSDGGRGEQYF. CDR3 sequence (DNA): TGTGCCAGCAGTTACTCTGACGGGGGGAGAGGCGAGCAGTACTTC.

The chain links TRBV4-1 to TRBJ2-3; 9 positions agree with TRBD2. The J segment lost 2 bases and the V segment lost 3 bases, leaving 6 bases of the junction unmatched. This CDR3 region has 16 residues. Germline V gene data show CDR1 as MGHRA and CDR2 as YSYEKL. CDR3 in DNA: TGCGCCAGCAGCCATGGAGCGGGGGGATTCACAGATACGCAGTATTTT. Translation gives CASSHGAGGFTDTQYF.

This chain joins TRBV4-3 and TRBJ2-5; the match to TRBD1 covers 8 bases. V lost 0 bases to trimming and J lost 7 bases; unmatched junction nucleotides: 4. Per germline, CDR1 LGHNA and CDR2 YSLEER. This CDR3 has 14 amino acids. CDR3 sequence (DNA): TGCGCCAGCAGCCAAGACAGGGGGCCCATGACCCAGTACTTC. Translated, it gives CASSQDRGPMTQYF.

The chain recombines TRBV6-5 with TRBJ2-3; D may be TRBD1 (6 bases). Germline V gives CDR1 MNHEY, CDR2 SVGAGI. The CDR3 extends over 15 amino acids. The ends were cut back, 6 bases at V and 3 bases at J, with 16 bases in the middle. CDR3 DNA: TGTGCCAGCAGAAGTTGGGGACATCAAACAGATACGCAGTATTTT. It specifies CASRSWGHQTDTQYF.

The V gene is TRBV29-1, the J gene TRBJ1-2; the D gene is possibly TRBD1 (5 bases). V was cut by 4 bases and J by 7 bases, with 13 bases left in between. The germline V gene encodes CDR1 SQVTM and CDR2 ANQGSEA. This CDR3 region has 12 residues. The CDR3 here is CSVVGGSFGYTF. In nucleotides, the CDR3 is TGCAGCGTTGTCGGGGGGAGTTTTGGCTACACCTTC.

The chain has TRBV10-3 and TRBJ1-3; TRBD1 aligns across 9 bases. J was trimmed by 4 bases and V by 6 bases; bases with no gene match: 7. This CDR3 is 15 amino acids long. Germline V gene lookup returns CDR1 ENHRY and CDR2 SYGVKD. The CDR3 protein is CAIRGTGKSGNTIYF. The CDR3 DNA is TGTGCCATCAGGGGGACAGGGAAGAGCGGAAACACCATATATTTT.

The genes are TRBV11-3 and TRBJ1-1; no firm D call. The CDR3 has 15 amino acids. Trimming removed 1 base from V and 0 bases from J, with 9 bases in between. Germline V gene lookup returns CDR1 SGHNT and CDR2 YENEEA. The CDR3 here is CASSLALSLNTEAFF. The CDR3 nucleotides are TGTGCCAGCAGCTTAGCTTTGAGCCTGAACACTGAAGCTTTCTTT.

This chain connects TRBV6-2 or TRBV6-3 to TRBJ2-7; D may be TRBD1 (5 bases). Deletions cut 4 bases from V and 2 bases from J, with 12 bases between. CDR1 MNHEY and CDR2 SVGEGT come from the germline V gene. This CDR3 is 14 amino acids long. The CDR3: CASSSLDRPYEQYF. CDR3 DNA: TGTGCCAGCAGTTCCCTCGACAGACCCTACGAGCAGTACTTC.

The chain employs TRBV5-1 and TRBJ2-2; D unresolved. Germline CDR1 is SGHRS and CDR2 is YFSETQ. V lost 4 bases to trimming and J lost 1 base, with 5 bases between them. The CDR3 is 13 residues long. The CDR3 bases are TGCGCCAGCAGCCTCGGGAACACCGGGGAGCTGTTTTTT. This gives the protein CASSLGNTGELFF.

J is TRBJ2-1 and V is TRBV19; TRBD2 matches at 7 bases. After removal of 4 bases from V and 2 bases from J, the junction contained 2 bases not matched to a gene. The CDR3 has 14 residues. From germline, CDR1 is LNHDA and CDR2 SQIVND (reference sequence). CDR3 in DNA: TGTGCCAGTAGTAACGGACTAGCCTACAATGAGCAGTTCTTC. As protein: CASSNGLAYNEQFF. Looking up the rest from reference TRBV19 and TRBJ2-1 gives the full variable domain: DGGITQSPKYLFRKEGQNVTLSCEQNLNHDAMYWYRQDPGQGLRLIYYSQIVNDFQKGDIAEGYSVSREKKESFPLTVTSAQKNPTAFYLCASSNGLAYNEQFFGPGTRLTVL.

The chain has TRBV19 and TRBJ1-2; D ambiguous. This CDR3 region has 11 residues. CDR1 is LNHDA, CDR2 SQIVND, per germline (reference sequence). Deletions cut 9 bases from V and 1 base from J, with 6 bases between. As DNA, the CDR3 is TGTGCCAGCCGGGGTAACTATGGCTACACCTTC. It translates to CASRGNYGYTF.

The rearrangement joins TRBV30 to TRBJ1-1, with D uncertain. V lost 0 bases and J lost 8, with 10 bases in between. Per the germline V gene, CDR1 is GTSNPN and CDR2 is SVGIG (reference sequence). CDR3 length equals 12 residues. CDR3 in amino acids: CAWSVRVGEAFF. CDR3 DNA sequence: TGTGCCTGGAGTGTACGGGTAGGCGAAGCTTTCTTT.

The J gene is TRBJ2-3, the V gene TRBV9; a possible D gene is TRBD1 (6 bases). This CDR3 has 13 amino acids. Between the trimmed V and J ends, which lost 3 bases and 5 bases, there was a span of 10 bases. The germline CDR1 and CDR2 sequences are SGDLS and YYNGEE. CDR3 nucleotide sequence: TGTGCCAGCAGCGAGGGGGTTTTAGATACGCAGTATTTT. Protein: CASSEGVLDTQYF.

This chain links TRBV18 with TRBJ2-7; 8 nucleotides line up with TRBD1. Germline CDR1 and CDR2: KGHSH and LQKENI. The length of the CDR3 is 14 residues. V trimming: 6 bases; J trimming: 3 bases; junction bases outside the gene matches: 7. CDR3 sequence: CASSPDRVSYEQYF. The CDR3 nucleotides are TGTGCCAGCTCCCCGGACAGGGTCAGCTACGAGCAGTACTTC. The variable domain in full, completed from reference TRBV18 and TRBJ2-7, reads NAGVMQNPRHLVRRRGQEARLRCSPMKGHSHVYWYRQLPEEGLKFMVYLQKENIIDESGMPKERFSAEFPKEGPSILRIQQVVRGDSAAYFCASSPDRVSYEQYFGPGTRLTVT.

The chain recombines TRBV30 with TRBJ1-5; TRBD1 aligns across 7 bases. Germline V gene lookup returns CDR1 GTSNPN and CDR2 SVGIG (reference sequence). V dropped 4 bases and J dropped 2; count of bases not matched to a gene: 8. The CDR3 extends over 15 amino acids. In DNA form, the CDR3 reads TGTGCCTGGAAAATGCAGGGGGGAGGCAATCAGCCCCAGCATTTT. This gives the protein CAWKMQGGGNQPQHF.

This chain links TRBV28 with TRBJ1-5, with D possibly TRBD1 on 5 matching bases. Germline loops: CDR1 MDHEN, CDR2 SYDVKM. This CDR3 has 15 residues. The ends were cut back, 6 bases at V and 0 bases at J, with 12 bases in the middle. The CDR3 reads CASSPGFFSNQPQHF. The CDR3 DNA is TGTGCCAGCAGCCCAGGGTTCTTTAGCAATCAGCCCCAGCATTTT.

Remarks on this clone: Additional DNA sequences in this sample encode the identical CDR3. This CDR3 reads CASSLEGPSYEQYF. CDR3 nucleotide sequence: TGCGCCAGCAGCTTGGAGGGGCCCTCCTACGAGCAGTACTTC. The V call is TRBV5-1, the J call TRBJ2-7, with D possibly matching TRBD1 (5 bases). The CDR3 has 14 amino acids. Trimming removed 0 bases at V and 0 bases at J, with 7 bases between. Germline V lookup: CDR1 SGHRS, CDR2 YFSETQ.

V usage is TRBV5-8 and J usage is TRBJ1-1, with D possibly being TRBD1 (6 bases). The CDR3 covers 15 residues. Between the trimmed V and J ends, which lost 0 bases and 4 bases, there was a span of 13 bases. In germline, CDR1 is SGHTS, CDR2 YDEGEE. CDR3 in amino acids: CASSLEAGVFTEAFF. The CDR3 DNA sequence: TGTGCCAGCAGCTTGGAGGCAGGGGTCTTCACTGAAGCTTTCTTT.

The V gene is TRBV18, the J gene TRBJ2-3, with TRBD2 matching 12 bases. The CDR3 is 17 amino acids. Trimming removed 5 bases from V and 3 bases from J; junction bases left unmatched: 9. The V gene's germline CDR1 is KGHSH and CDR2 LQKENI. CDR3 bases: TGTGCCAGCTCAGGAGGACTAGCGGGGCCCGGAACAGATACGCAGTATTTT. Its protein product is CASSGGLAGPGTDTQYF. The full variable domain, rest sourced from reference TRBV18 and TRBJ2-3, is NAGVMQNPRHLVRRRGQEARLRCSPMKGHSHVYWYRQLPEEGLKFMVYLQKENIIDESGMPKERFSAEFPKEGPSILRIQQVVRGDSAAYFCASSGGLAGPGTDTQYFGPGTRLTVL.

The CDR3 loop is CASSPQKTGISYEQYF. The CDR3 DNA reads TGTGCCAGCTCACCACAAAAGACAGGGATCTCCTACGAGCAGTACTTC. The chain recombines TRBV18 with TRBJ2-7; 7 nucleotides match TRBD1. The CDR3 has 16 amino acids. Germline loops: CDR1 KGHSH, CDR2 LQKENI. J gave up 0 bases and V 1 base, and 6 bases lay outside the gene matches.

This sequence joins TRBV5-4 and TRBJ2-3; 9 bases match TRBD1. The CDR3 is 15 residues long. Germline V CDR1 and CDR2: SGHNT, YYREEE (reference sequence). After removal of 3 bases from V and 1 base from J, the junction contained 3 bases not matched to a gene. The CDR3 loop is CASSSWTGGTDTQYF. CDR3 sequence (DNA): TGTGCCAGCAGCTCTTGGACAGGGGGCACAGATACGCAGTATTTT.